This T cell receptor beta chain is drawn from a study of blood T cell repertoires in COVID-19. Study overall: The samples span acute and convalescent COVID-19 from the United States, Italy and Spain.

The Seattle site enrolled patients during active infection and followed them longitudinally. Trimming took 5 bases from V and 1 from J; bases not matched to a gene: 6. Germline assignment: CDR1 SGHRS and CDR2 YFSETQ. The CDR3 spans 16 residues. Original handling: Using reference gene primer amplification, nucleated cell counts were estimated. Produced via immunoSEQ multiplex PCR; TCRdb's table is partial and in-frame only. V, J and clone size are taken as reported in that table, and D and trimming were inferred from the DNA itself. Of a few thousand clones in the sample, approximately 88% were seen once.

Specimen: peripheral blood. V usage is TRBV5-1 and J usage is TRBJ1-1, with TRBD1 matching 12 bases. This TCR was recovered from a man in his sixties or seventies with COVID-19, enrolled during active disease. The CDR3 sequence is CASSGDRGLRNTEAFF. For the CDR3, the DNA is TGCGCCAGCAGTGGGGACAGGGGGCTGAGGAACACTGAAGCTTTCTTT.